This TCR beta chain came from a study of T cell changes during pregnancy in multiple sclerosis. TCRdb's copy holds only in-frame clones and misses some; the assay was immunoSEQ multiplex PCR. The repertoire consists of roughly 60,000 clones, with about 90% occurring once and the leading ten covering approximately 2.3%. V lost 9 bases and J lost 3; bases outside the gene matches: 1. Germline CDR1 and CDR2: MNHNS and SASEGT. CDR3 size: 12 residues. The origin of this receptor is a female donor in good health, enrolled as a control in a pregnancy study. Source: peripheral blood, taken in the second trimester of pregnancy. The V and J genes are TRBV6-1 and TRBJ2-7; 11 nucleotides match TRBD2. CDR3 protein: CASLAGGYEQYF. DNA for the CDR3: TGTGCCAGTCTAGCGGGAGGCTACGAGCAGTACTTC.